The rows below give T cell receptor beta chains drawn from one sample of a study of cytomegalovirus exposure and HLA in healthy donors. Clones were sequenced by immunoSEQ multiplex PCR, and TCRdb holds only the in-frame ones, with some missing. Here the sample table reports about 130,000 clones. The sequencing sample was made of PBMCs. The origin of the receptors is a middle-aged woman in good health and CMV-seropositive. Each CDR3 is given with its conserved first and last residue. Fields, in order: D gene, J gene, V gene, CDR3 protein, CDR3 DNA. A D gene is named only where the DNA matches it firmly.

TRBD1	TRBJ1-2	TRBV5-3	CARRVGQAKGYGYTF	TGTGCCAGAAGGGTGGGACAGGCCAAAGGGTATGGCTACACCTTC
TRBD1	TRBJ1-2	TRBV29-1	CSVESTGGGYTF	TGCAGCGTTGAATCTACAGGGGGGGGCTACACCTTC
TRBD1	TRBJ1-4	TRBV19	CASRRGQANEKLFF	TGTGCCAGTAGAAGGGGACAGGCTAATGAAAAACTGTTTTTT
TRBD1	TRBJ2-7	TRBV7-2	CASSPHRIRTGWFEQYF	TGTGCCAGCAGCCCCCACCGCATAAGGACAGGGTGGTTCGAGCAGTACTTC
TRBD1	TRBJ2-7	TRBV7-9	CASSTGTGDYEQYF	TGTGCCAGCAGCACCGGGACAGGAGACTACGAGCAGTACTTC
TRBD2	TRBJ2-3	TRBV30	CAFLSGRSTDTQYF	TGTGCCTTTCTTAGCGGGAGAAGCACAGATACGCAGTATTTT
TRBD2	TRBJ2-7	TRBV15	CATSRASGNYEQYF	TGTGCCACCAGCAGAGCTAGCGGGAACTACGAGCAGTACTTC
.	TRBJ2-1	TRBV7-2	CASSRYGLGRDEQFF	TGTGCCAGCAGCCGATACGGACTGGGCCGGGATGAGCAGTTCTTC
.	TRBJ2-2	TRBV27	CASSLGSTGELFF	TGTGCCAGCAGTTTAGGGAGCACCGGGGAGCTGTTTTTT
TRBD1	TRBJ2-5	TRBV29-1	CSVEETRTGARTQYF	TGCAGCGTTGAGGAAACACGGACAGGGGCCAGGACCCAGTACTTC